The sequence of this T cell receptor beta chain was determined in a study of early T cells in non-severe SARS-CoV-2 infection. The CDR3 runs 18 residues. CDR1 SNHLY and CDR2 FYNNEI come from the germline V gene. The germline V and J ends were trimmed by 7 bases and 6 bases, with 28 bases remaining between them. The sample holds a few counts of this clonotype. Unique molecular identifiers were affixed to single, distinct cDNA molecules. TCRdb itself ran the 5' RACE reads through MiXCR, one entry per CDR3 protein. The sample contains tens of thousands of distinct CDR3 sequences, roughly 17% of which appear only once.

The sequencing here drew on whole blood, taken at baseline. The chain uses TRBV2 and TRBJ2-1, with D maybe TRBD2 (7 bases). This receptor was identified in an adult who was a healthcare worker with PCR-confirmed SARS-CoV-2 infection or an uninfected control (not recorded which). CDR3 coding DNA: TGTGCCAGCATAGGGGGGACTACCTATATCGGAAACGGCAATGAGCAGTTCTTC. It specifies CASIGGTTYIGNGNEQFF.